This TCR beta chain was sequenced during a study of human CD8 memory T cell subsets. Early memory CD8+ T cells that were CCR7+ PD-1+ TIGIT+ and had exhausted-like traits were the TPEX cells. Germline CDR1 is LGHNA and CDR2 is YSLEER. The CDR3 has 17 residues. Generation of TCR beta libraries used UMI-labeled 5' RACE. No DNA is given; TCRdb re-called the 5' RACE reads and lists each CDR3 protein once. This sample carries some 6,100 distinct CDR3 sequences, with 17% going to the ten biggest clones. The J gene is TRBJ1-1, the V gene TRBV4-3. Source material: CD8+ T cells from PBMCs. The clonotype originates from a human donor in good health. The CDR3 is CASSQGGTGILNTEAFF.